This TCR beta chain was captured in a study of T cell repertoires in cytomegalovirus infection. V lost 4 bases to trimming and J lost 2 bases; unmatched junction nucleotides: 6. Germline assignment: CDR1 MDHEN and CDR2 SYDVKM. The CDR3 runs 15 residues. Comments on this clonotype: Its antigen remains unidentified.

Study-wide results and limits: Clonotype analysis showed dominance of the ex vivo response by HLA-C-restricted CMV-specific TCR beta clonotypes. Accumulated public TCR beta family frequency recognized individuals carrying CMV together with the relevant HLA.

Each CDR3 protein gets one entry after TCRdb re-called the reads with MiXCR. The sample has approximately 630,000 distinct CDR3 sequences, 24% seen once; the top ten hold 6.5% to 10%. The sequence derives from a human donor in good health (CMV status not recorded). Some clones in this sample may be carry-over from other donors' samples. The V call is TRBV28, the J call TRBJ2-7; TRBD1 matches 9 bases. The sequenced sample was CD8+ T cells from PBMCs. CDR3 amino acids: CASSSRQGGPYEQYV. The CDR3 DNA reads TGTGCCAGCAGTTCCAGACAGGGGGGACCCTACGAGCAGTACGTC.